The rows below give T cell receptor beta chains drawn from one sample of a study of CD8+ T cells in alopecia areata. Here immunoSEQ multiplex PCR was the method, and the copy in TCRdb shows in-frame clones only, minus some. The sample gives 150,000 to 200,000 clones, less than 80% of which show up once; approximately 14% is in the top ten. The material sequenced was CD4+ T cells sorted from blood, taken at week 24, from a patient treated with tofacitinib. The receptors here all came from a human donor with alopecia areata. CDR3s include the opening cysteine and the closing phenylalanine or tryptophan. D genes are given only for firm matches. For some rows the clone size is stated as once, few or many, or as a class when expanded; others skip it.

CDR3aa,CDR3nt,abundance,d_gene,len,j_gene,v_gene
CASSVGQGHPYEQYF,TGTGCCAGCAGCGTGGGACAGGGGCACCCCTACGAGCAGTACTTC,NA,TRBD1,15,TRBJ2-7,TRBV2
CASSHGSPEAFF,TGTGCCAGCAGTCACGGGTCCCCTGAAGCTTTCTTT,few,NA,12,TRBJ1-1,TRBV28
CASSQDQQRLQYF,TGCGCCAGCAGCCAAGATCAACAGCGGCTGCAGTACTTC,NA,NA,13,TRBJ2-7,TRBV4-1
CASTRRDGIGYGYTF,TGTGCCAGCACCCGGCGGGATGGGATCGGCTATGGCTACACCTTC,NA,NA,15,TRBJ1-2,TRBV5-6
CASTQGQVYGYTF,TGTGCCAGCACCCAAGGACAGGTCTATGGCTACACCTTC,once,TRBD1,13,TRBJ1-2,TRBV6-5
CASSEDIYEQYF,TGCGCCAGCAGTGAGGACATTTACGAGCAGTACTTC,NA,NA,12,TRBJ2-7,TRBV10-1
CASSPGRLNQPQHF,TGTGCCAGCAGCCCTGGACGGTTAAATCAGCCCCAGCATTTT,NA,NA,14,TRBJ1-5,TRBV7-9
CTVQGWMSETQYF,TGCACCGTACAGGGATGGATGTCGGAGACCCAGTACTTC,NA,NA,13,TRBJ2-5,TRBV29-1
CASSRTSGGTGEQYF,TGCGCCAGCAGCCGGACTAGCGGGGGCACGGGAGAGCAGTACTTC,NA,TRBD2,15,TRBJ2-7,TRBV5-1
CASSGSGPLLSGNTIYF,TGTGCCAGCAGCGGAAGTGGGCCACTGCTCTCTGGAAACACCATATATTTT,NA,NA,17,TRBJ1-3,TRBV7-8
CATTEVAGTHTQYF,TGTGCCACGACCGAGGTAGCGGGGACACATACGCAGTATTTT,few,TRBD2,14,TRBJ2-3,TRBV15
CASTQAPQGYEQYF,TGCGCCAGCACTCAAGCCCCGCAGGGATACGAGCAGTACTTC,NA,NA,14,TRBJ2-7,TRBV4-1
CSVSSTANTEAFF,TGCAGCGTATCATCGACAGCGAACACTGAAGCTTTCTTT,few,NA,13,TRBJ1-1,TRBV29-1
CASSVSGEGEQYF,TGTGCCAGCAGCGTCTCAGGGGAAGGGGAGCAGTACTTC,NA,NA,13,TRBJ2-7,TRBV9
CAISESTGGDTQHF,TGTGCCATCAGTGAGTCTACAGGGGGAGATACGCAGCATTTT,NA,TRBD1,14,TRBJ1-5,TRBV10-3
CASSQLTGFGYGYTF,TGCGCCAGCAGCCAGCTGACAGGGTTCGGCTATGGCTACACCTTC,NA,TRBD1,15,TRBJ1-2,TRBV4-1
CAWKSISTYEQYF,TGTGCCTGGAAATCAATATCCACGTACGAGCAGTACTTC,once,NA,13,TRBJ2-7,TRBV30
CASSNRVGGIYYEQYF,TGTGCCAGCAGTAACCGTGTGGGTGGAATATACTACGAGCAGTACTTC,few,NA,16,TRBJ2-7,TRBV2
CASSQERGRTGPLEDTQYF,TGCGCCAGCAGCCAAGAGCGTGGGAGGACTGGACCTTTGGAAGATACGCAGTATTTT,NA,NA,19,TRBJ2-3,TRBV4-1
CSVVEDTDTQYF,TGCAGCGTTGTGGAGGACACAGATACGCAGTATTTT,NA,NA,12,TRBJ2-3,TRBV29-1
CASRDRGGRVDTEAFF,TGCGCCAGCAGAGACAGGGGCGGTCGTGTGGACACTGAAGCTTTCTTT,few,TRBD1,16,TRBJ1-1,TRBV4-1
CATRSVRLNGYTF,TGTGCCACCAGGTCGGTCAGGTTGAATGGCTACACCTTC,NA,NA,13,TRBJ1-2,TRBV10-3
CASSLSDQWGTPAFF,TGTGCCAGCAGCTTATCGGATCAGTGGGGGACGCCGGCTTTCTTT,once,NA,15,TRBJ1-1,TRBV7-8
CASSQGSFRPQHF,TGTGCCAGCAGCCAAGGTAGTTTTCGGCCCCAGCATTTT,many,NA,13,TRBJ1-5,TRBV14
CASSLKQLRTGELFF,TGCGCCAGCAGCTTGAAACAGCTGAGGACCGGGGAGCTGTTTTTT,NA,NA,15,TRBJ2-2,TRBV5-1
CASSPAGGRKTQYF,TGTGCCAGCAGTCCCGCGGGGGGGAGGAAGACCCAGTACTTC,NA,TRBD2,14,TRBJ2-5,TRBV6-5
CASSLPGGSYNEQFF,TGTGCCAGCAGCTTACCGGGGGGCTCCTACAATGAGCAGTTCTTC,few,TRBD2,15,TRBJ2-1,TRBV7-8
CSATGLDEQFF,TGCAGCGCGACCGGGCTGGATGAGCAGTTCTTC,NA,NA,11,TRBJ2-1,TRBV29-1
CASRRGLDQPQHF,TGTGCCAGCAGAAGGGGACTGGACCAGCCCCAGCATTTT,NA,NA,13,TRBJ1-5,TRBV6-5
CAAGTGPYNEQFF,TGTGCCGCCGGGACAGGGCCCTACAATGAGCAGTTCTTC,NA,TRBD1,13,TRBJ2-1,TRBV30
CSVLEGRAYGYTF,TGCAGCGTCTTGGAGGGGCGGGCTTATGGCTACACCTTC,NA,NA,13,TRBJ1-2,TRBV29-1
CASSVGQVKNIQYF,TGTGCCAGCAGTGTGGGACAGGTTAAAAACATTCAGTACTTC,NA,TRBD1,14,TRBJ2-4,TRBV2
CASSLMGEVNQPQHF,TGTGCCAGCAGTTTAATGGGGGAGGTTAATCAGCCCCAGCATTTT,NA,NA,15,TRBJ1-5,TRBV27
CASSQAGAKNIQYF,TGTGCCAGCAGCCAAGCGGGGGCCAAAAACATTCAGTACTTC,NA,NA,14,TRBJ2-4,TRBV14
CASSPGQGSTIYF,TGCGCCAGCAGCCCAGGACAGGGATCGACCATATATTTT,NA,TRBD1,13,TRBJ1-3,TRBV5-1
CSVVVDTEAFF,TGCAGCGTTGTTGTCGACACTGAAGCTTTCTTT,NA,NA,11,TRBJ1-1,TRBV29-1
CASSLYTNTEAFF,TGTGCCAGCAGTTTGTACACGAACACTGAAGCTTTCTTT,few,NA,13,TRBJ1-1,TRBV6-5
CSVEPQGMNTEAFF,TGCAGCGTAGAACCTCAGGGCATGAACACTGAAGCTTTCTTT,few,NA,14,TRBJ1-1,TRBV29-1
CASNRAAQETQYF,TGTGCCAGCAACCGGGCCGCACAAGAGACCCAGTACTTC,NA,NA,13,TRBJ2-5,TRBV18
CASSAGLAASSYNEQFF,TGCGCCAGCAGTGCGGGACTAGCGGCCAGCTCCTACAATGAGCAGTTCTTC,NA,TRBD2,17,TRBJ2-1,TRBV4-1
CAWSVGGGNQPQHF,TGTGCCTGGAGTGTCGGGGGAGGCAATCAGCCCCAGCATTTT,NA,NA,14,TRBJ1-5,TRBV30
CSVAYSNTGELFF,TGCAGCGTTGCCTACTCTAACACCGGGGAGCTGTTTTTT,NA,NA,13,TRBJ2-2,TRBV29-1
CASSEGGGETQYF,TGTGCCAGCAGTGAGGGGGGTGGAGAGACCCAGTACTTC,NA,NA,13,TRBJ2-5,TRBV6-1
CASSSQQGYEQYF,TGTGCCAGCAGCTCCCAACAGGGTTACGAGCAGTACTTC,NA,NA,13,TRBJ2-7,TRBV7-9
CSVQGTGANVLTF,TGCAGCGTACAGGGGACTGGGGCCAACGTCCTGACTTTC,NA,TRBD1,13,TRBJ2-6,TRBV29-1
CASRSRDTGYEQYF,TGTGCCAGTAGATCCCGGGATACGGGCTACGAGCAGTACTTC,NA,NA,14,TRBJ2-7,TRBV19
CSVVAGGPTDTQYF,TGCAGCGTTGTAGCGGGGGGGCCCACAGATACGCAGTATTTT,NA,TRBD2,14,TRBJ2-3,TRBV29-1
CASSPSGTERNQPQHF,TGTGCCAGCAGCCCCTCCGGGACAGAGAGAAATCAGCCCCAGCATTTT,NA,TRBD1,16,TRBJ1-5,TRBV27
CASSLTQGSKNIQYF,TGCGCCAGCAGCCTGACACAGGGTTCCAAAAACATTCAGTACTTC,NA,NA,15,TRBJ2-4,TRBV4-1
CASSVSIPYNEQFF,TGTGCCAGCAGCGTTTCCATACCCTACAATGAGCAGTTCTTC,NA,NA,14,TRBJ2-1,TRBV9
CASSLVLAGGETQYF,TGCGCCAGCAGCTTGGTATTAGCGGGGGGAGAGACCCAGTACTTC,once,TRBD2,15,TRBJ2-5,TRBV5-1
CASSQGQGPGRQETQYF,TGCGCCAGCAGCCAAGGTCAAGGACCAGGGCGCCAAGAGACCCAGTACTTC,NA,NA,17,TRBJ2-5,TRBV4-1
CATRRDRGNTGELFF,TGTGCCACCCGGAGGGACAGGGGGAACACCGGGGAGCTGTTTTTT,many,TRBD1,15,TRBJ2-2,TRBV15
CASSPRTGGDEQYF,TGCGCCAGCAGCCCCAGGACAGGGGGAGACGAGCAGTACTTC,NA,TRBD1,14,TRBJ2-7,TRBV5-1
CAWSQGRSEAFF,TGTGCCTGGTCACAGGGACGATCTGAAGCTTTCTTT,few,NA,12,TRBJ1-1,TRBV30
CSVSGQYSRDVGQYF,TGCAGCGTATCAGGACAGTACAGCCGTGATGTGGGGCAGTACTTC,NA,NA,15,TRBJ2-7,TRBV29-1
CSVVGVYEQYF,TGCAGCGTTGTTGGGGTCTACGAGCAGTACTTC,NA,NA,11,TRBJ2-7,TRBV29-1
CASSLAQSLNTEAFF,TGCGCCAGCAGCTTGGCCCAGAGCTTGAACACTGAAGCTTTCTTT,few,NA,15,TRBJ1-1,TRBV5-1
CASSLSVAGTEAFF,TGTGCCAGCAGTTTAAGCGTTGCGGGCACTGAAGCTTTCTTT,NA,NA,14,TRBJ1-1,TRBV6-5